The entry below describes one T cell receptor (beta chain). This sample is part of a study of blood T cell repertoires in COVID-19. Profiled with immunoSEQ multiplex PCR; TCRdb holds only in-frame clones, not every one. The sample consists of roughly 120,000 clones, approximately 90% of them appearing once. Germline V CDR1 and CDR2: SNHLY, FYNNEI. The CDR3 covers 14 residues. After removal of 7 bases from V and 7 bases from J, the junction contained 7 bases not matched to a gene. V is TRBV2 and J is TRBJ2-4, with TRBD2 identical over 10 bases. The TCR sequence derives from a human donor with active COVID-19. The donor label of this sample is uncertain. The sequenced sample consisted of peripheral blood. CDR3 DNA sequence: TGTGCCAGCAACCTACTAGCGGGGAGGAACATTCAGTACTTC. Protein sequence: CASNLLAGRNIQYF.